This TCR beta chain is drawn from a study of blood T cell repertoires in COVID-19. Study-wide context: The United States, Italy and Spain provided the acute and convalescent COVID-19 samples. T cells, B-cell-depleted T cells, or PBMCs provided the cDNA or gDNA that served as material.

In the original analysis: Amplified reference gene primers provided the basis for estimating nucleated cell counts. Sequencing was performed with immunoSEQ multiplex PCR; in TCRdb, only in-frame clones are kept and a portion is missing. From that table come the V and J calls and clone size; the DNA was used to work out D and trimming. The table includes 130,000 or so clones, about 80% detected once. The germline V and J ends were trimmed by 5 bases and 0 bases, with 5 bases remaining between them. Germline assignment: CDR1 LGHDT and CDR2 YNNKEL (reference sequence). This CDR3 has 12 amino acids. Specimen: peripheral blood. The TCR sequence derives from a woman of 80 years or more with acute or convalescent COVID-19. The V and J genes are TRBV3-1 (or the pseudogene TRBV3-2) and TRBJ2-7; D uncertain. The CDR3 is CASSTSSYEQYF. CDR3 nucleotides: TGTGCCAGCAGCACGAGCTCCTACGAGCAGTACTTC.